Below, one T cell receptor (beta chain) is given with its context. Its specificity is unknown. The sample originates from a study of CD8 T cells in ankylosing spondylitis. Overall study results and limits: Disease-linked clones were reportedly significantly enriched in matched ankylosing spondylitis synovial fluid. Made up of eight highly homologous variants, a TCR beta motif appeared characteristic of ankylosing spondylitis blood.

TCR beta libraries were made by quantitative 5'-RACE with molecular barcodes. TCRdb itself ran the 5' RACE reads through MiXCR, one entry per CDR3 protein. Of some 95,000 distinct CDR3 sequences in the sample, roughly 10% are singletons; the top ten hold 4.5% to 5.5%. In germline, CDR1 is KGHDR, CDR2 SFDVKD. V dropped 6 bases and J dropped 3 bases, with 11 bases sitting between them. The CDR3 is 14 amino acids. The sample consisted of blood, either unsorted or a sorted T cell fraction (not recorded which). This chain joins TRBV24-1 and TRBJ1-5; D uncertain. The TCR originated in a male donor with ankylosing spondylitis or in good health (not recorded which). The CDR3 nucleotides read TGTGCCACCAGTCGGGGAGACGACAATCAGCCCCAGCATTTT. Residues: CATSRGDDNQPQHF.